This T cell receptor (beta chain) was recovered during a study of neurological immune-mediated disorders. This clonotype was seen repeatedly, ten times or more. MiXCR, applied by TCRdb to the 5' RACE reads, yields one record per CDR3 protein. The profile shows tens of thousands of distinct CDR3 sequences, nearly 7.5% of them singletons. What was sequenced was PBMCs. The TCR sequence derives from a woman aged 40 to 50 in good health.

Here the CDR3 reads CASSEPVGGRLHEQFF. CDR3 nucleotides: TGTGCCAGCAGTGAACCCGTTGGCGGGAGGCTCCATGAGCAGTTCTTC. This chain connects TRBV2 to TRBJ2-1; 8 bases are shared with TRBD2. Germline CDR1 and CDR2: SNHLY and FYNNEI. Trimming removed 2 bases from V and 8 bases from J; junction bases left unmatched: 11. This CDR3 spans 16 amino acids.